The 4 T cell receptor beta chains presented below share a single source sample, sequenced in a study of response to subunit inactivated influenza vaccine. TCRdb redid the calling of the RT-PCR reads with MiXCR, one entry per CDR3 protein. The data hold 650,000 to 800,000 distinct CDR3 sequences, with roughly 20% observed a single time. The material sequenced was PBMCs from blood, taken 4 to 6 days after vaccination. The receptor source for this set is a man between 50 and 59 years old who received an inactivated influenza vaccine.

This clonotype was counted between two and nine times. This sequence joins TRBV18 and TRBJ1-2; 7 bases match TRBD1. V lost 3 bases to trimming and J lost 2 bases; unmatched junction nucleotides: 6. CDR1 is KGHSH and CDR2 is LQKENI in the germline V gene. The CDR3 covers 15 residues. The chain's CDR3 is CASSPKGASNYGYTF. In DNA, the CDR3 is TGTGCCAGCTCACCTAAGGGGGCATCCAACTATGGCTACACCTTC.

This clonotype has a handful of counts. V gene TRBV5-1 combines with J gene TRBJ1-4; D perhaps matches TRBD1 (5 bases). Between the trimmed V and J ends, which lost 6 bases and 2 bases, there was a span of 14 bases. CDR3 length: 15 residues. The germline V gene has CDR1 SGHRS and CDR2 YFSETQ. In DNA form, the CDR3 reads TGCGCCAGCACCTCGACGGGGGGGACTAATGAAAAACTGTTTTTT. It specifies CASTSTGGTNEKLFF.

The V and J genes are TRBV2 and TRBJ2-2, with 7 nucleotides matching TRBD2. The germline gives CDR1 SNHLY, CDR2 FYNNEI. The CDR3 totals 15 residues. Trimming removed 10 bases from V and 4 bases from J; junction bases left unmatched: 12. The CDR3 reads CAIRLARVGTGELFF. The DNA for the CDR3 is TGTGCCATCCGACTAGCCCGGGTAGGCACCGGGGAGCTGTTTTTT.

This clonotype was seen a few times. This sequence joins TRBV9 and TRBJ1-5; D is unclear. The V and J ends lost 4 bases and 1 base respectively, with 12 bases between them. The CDR3 extends over 15 amino acids. The germline V gene encodes CDR1 SGDLS and CDR2 YYNGEE. The CDR3 nucleotides read TGTGCCAGCAGCCCACGACCTGACAGCAATCAGCCCCAGCATTTT. Translation gives CASSPRPDSNQPQHF.